The 21 T cell receptor beta chains reported below all come from one sample, sequenced in a study of blood T cells in healthy people across ages. With a J-beta primer mix and a sample-barcoded 5' primer, a second PCR ran roughly 6 to 11 cycles. Via MiXCR, TCRdb re-called the 5' RACE reads, giving one row per CDR3 protein. The data contain 800,000 to 950,000 distinct CDR3 sequences, 25% to 35% of them seen just once; the ten biggest clones take up 10% to 13%. This sample was shared with a second study, whose subject was T cells of mothers and their children.

The specimen sequenced was blood. These TCRs come from a middle-aged woman in good health.

J is TRBJ2-5 and V is TRBV2; TRBD2 matches at 10 bases. Germline V lookup: CDR1 SNHLY, CDR2 FYNNEI. The CDR3 spans 15 residues. With V trimmed by 6 bases and J by 4 bases, 8 bases remained unmatched. The CDR3 here is CASSVGTSASETQYF. In nucleotides, the CDR3 is TGTGCCAGCAGCGTCGGGACTAGCGCGTCAGAGACCCAGTACTTC.

In its sample, this clonotype was seen many times. This chain connects TRBV28 to TRBJ2-4; no definite D call. Germline-derived CDR1 and CDR2 are MDHEN and SYDVKM. The length of the CDR3 is 16 residues. V lost 3 bases, J lost 3 bases, and 15 bases lay in between. CDR3 region: CASSFRHKAIKNIQYF. DNA for the CDR3: TGTGCCAGCAGTTTCCGCCACAAAGCCATCAAAAACATTCAGTACTTC.

This clonotype was detected only a few times. The rearrangement joins TRBV20-1 to TRBJ2-3; D is unclear. Germline V gives CDR1 DFQATT, CDR2 SNEGSKA (reference sequence). V dropped 3 bases and J dropped 8 bases, with 12 bases sitting between them. The CDR3 covers 12 residues. The CDR3 DNA reads TGCAGTGCTAGTATAGAGTCGGGTACGCAGTATTTT. It codes for CSASIESGTQYF.

This chain links TRBV6-2 or TRBV6-3 with TRBJ2-7, with a possible D match to TRBD2 (5 bases). This CDR3 spans 17 amino acids. V lost 7 bases, J lost 0 bases, and 22 bases lay in between. Germline values: CDR1 MNHEY, CDR2 SVGEGT. The CDR3 DNA follows: TGTGCCAGCACGCCCGATAAGACGGGATTCTTCTCCTACGAGCAGTACTTC. Translating gives CASTPDKTGFFSYEQYF.

The chain combines TRBV19 with TRBJ2-7, with TRBD1 identical over 7 bases. The CDR3 contains 14 residues. Per the germline V gene, CDR1 is LNHDA and CDR2 is SQIVND (reference sequence). Unmatched junction bases numbered 9, after V lost 4 bases and J lost 6 bases. The CDR3 coding sequence is TGTGCCAGTAGTACGAGACAGGGTGGCGGCGAGCAGTACTTC. This translates into CASSTRQGGGEQYF.

The table lists this clonotype with a count of one. Just one base apart from a much larger clone, this may be a read error. V usage is TRBV28 and J usage is TRBJ2-5, with D perhaps matching TRBD2 (5 bases). Germline CDR1 is MDHEN and CDR2 is SYDVKM. The ends were cut back, 5 bases at V and 5 bases at J, with 15 bases in the middle. There are 14 residues in the CDR3. CDR3 in amino acids: CASSAPGKGETQYF. In DNA form, the CDR3 reads TGTGCCAGCAGTGCCCCGGGAAAGGGTGAGACCCAGTACTTC.

This clonotype came up many times. The CDR3 DNA follows: TGTGCCAGCAGCGTAGGGGGACATGTGATTGAGCAGTTCTTC. Translation: CASSVGGHVIEQFF. V and J are TRBV9 and TRBJ2-1, with D possibly TRBD1 on 6 matching bases. The CDR3 covers 14 residues. Germline V lookup: CDR1 SGDLS, CDR2 YYNGEE. Trimming removed 0 bases from V and 9 bases from J, with 13 bases in between.

This clonotype showed up many times. This rearrangement joins TRBV18 to TRBJ2-1, with D hard to call. Trimming left V 0 bases short and J 2 bases short, with 8 bases between. The CDR3 covers 15 residues. Germline CDR1 is KGHSH and CDR2 is LQKENI. The CDR3 spells CASSPPALPYNEQFF. The CDR3 nucleotides are TGTGCCAGCTCACCACCGGCCCTTCCCTACAATGAGCAGTTCTTC.

This sequence joins TRBV9 and TRBJ1-1; D remains ambiguous. This CDR3 is built from 14 residues. V lost 4 bases and J lost 0, with 10 bases in between. Germline CDR1 and CDR2: SGDLS and YYNGEE. DNA for the CDR3: TGTGCCAGCAGCCCGCGAAGGGTGAACACTGAAGCTTTCTTT. Translated, it gives CASSPRRVNTEAFF. The complete variable domain, with remaining parts taken from reference TRBV9 and TRBJ1-1, reads DSGVTQTPKHLITATGQRVTLRCSPRSGDLSVYWYQQSLDQGLQFLIQYYNGEERAKGNILERFSAQQFPDLHSELNLSSLELGDSALYFCASSPRRVNTEAFFGQGTRLTVV.

Concerning this clonotype itself: This could be a read error, since a much larger clone is one nucleotide away. CDR3 bases: TGTGCCATCAGTGAGGGAGACCTAGAGACCCAGTACTTC. Protein sequence: CAISEGDLETQYF. The J gene is TRBJ2-5, the V gene TRBV10-3; D not certain. The CDR3 runs to 13 residues. With 2 bases removed from V and 4 bases from J, the gap between germline ends came to 8 bases. Germline V gene data show CDR1 as ENHRY and CDR2 as SYGVKD.

The chain uses TRBV7-2 and TRBJ2-5, with a weak D call TRBD2 (6 bases). Trimming shortened V by 1 base and J by 12 bases, and 21 bases separated the two germline ends. In germline, CDR1 is SGHTA, CDR2 FQGNSA. This CDR3 comprises 15 residues. The CDR3 DNA follows: TGTGCCAGCAGCTTAGTCCCCCTCGCGGGCGGGACGGAGTACTTC. This translates into CASSLVPLAGGTEYF.

The V gene is TRBV29-1, the J gene TRBJ2-1; D perhaps matches TRBD1 (5 bases). V shed 7 bases and J shed 2 bases, with 9 bases lying between them. CDR1 SQVTM and CDR2 ANQGSEA come from the germline V gene. The CDR3 loop spans 12 amino acids. The CDR3 bases are TGCAGCGGAACAGGAACCTACAATGAGCAGTTCTTC. Its translation is CSGTGTYNEQFF.

This clonotype showed up many times. The chain has TRBV28 and TRBJ2-1; either TRBD1 or TRBD2 may fit D (5 bases each). Per the germline V gene, CDR1 is MDHEN and CDR2 is SYDVKM. The CDR3 runs to 12 residues. V gave up 4 bases and J gave up 5 bases, with 6 bases separating them. CDR3 DNA sequence: TGTGCCAGCAGTTGGGGGAACAATGAGCAGTTCTTC. Translation gives CASSWGNNEQFF. Using reference TRBV28 and TRBJ2-1 for the parts outside the CDR3, the full variable domain is DVKVTQSSRYLVKRTGEKVFLECVQDMDHENMFWYRQDPGLGLRLIYFSYDVKMKEKGDIPEGYSVSREKKERFSLILESASTNQTSMYLCASSWGNNEQFFGPGTRLTVL.

This clonotype has only one observation. A single base separates this from a much larger clone, so it may be a read error. The J gene is TRBJ2-5, the V gene TRBV20-1, with 8 positions matching TRBD2. Germline values: CDR1 DFQATT, CDR2 SNEGSKA (reference sequence). The trim removed 0 bases at V and 11 bases at J, leaving 14 bases unmatched. The CDR3 has 15 amino acids. The CDR3 loop reads CSARDQGSGTSEQYF. The DNA of the CDR3 is TGCAGTGCTAGAGATCAAGGGTCTGGGACTAGTGAGCAGTACTTC.

The chain links TRBV12-3 or TRBV12-4 to TRBJ1-1; D is possibly TRBD1 (5 bases). This CDR3 spans 15 amino acids. Trimming removed 7 bases at V and 1 base at J, with 16 bases between. The CDR3 sequence: CASTPWGLRNTEAFF. The CDR3 region has the DNA TGTGCCAGCACCCCATGGGGACTTAGGAACACTGAAGCTTTCTTT.

In its sample, this clonotype was seen a few times. This chain links TRBV2 with TRBJ1-2; D may be TRBD1 (6 bases). The CDR3 has 18 residues. The V end lost 8 bases, the J end lost 2 bases, and 27 bases lay between the germline ends. Germline V CDR1 and CDR2: SNHLY, FYNNEI. CDR3 amino acids: CASGTVLEAAQGNYGYTF. CDR3 nucleotides: TGTGCCAGCGGAACCGTTTTGGAAGCTGCACAGGGCAACTATGGCTACACCTTC.

The table lists this clonotype with a few counts. The rearrangement links TRBV11-2 to TRBJ1-2; D is perhaps TRBD1 (5 bases). This CDR3 has 16 residues. Trimming took 1 base from V and 3 from J, leaving 15 bases between them. CDR1 and CDR2 (germline): SGHAT, FQNNGV. The CDR3 DNA follows: TGTGCCAGCAGCTTAGTAGGGACCGCTGGATACTATGGCTACACCTTC. Its protein is CASSLVGTAGYYGYTF.

The rearrangement joins TRBV7-2 to TRBJ2-5; D perhaps matches TRBD2 (6 bases). The germline V gene encodes CDR1 SGHTA and CDR2 FQGNSA. This CDR3 region has 16 residues. V was shortened by 1 base and J by 4 bases, with 16 bases between the two germline ends. The CDR3 here is CASSLDSRGRGETQYF. CDR3 sequence (DNA): TGTGCCAGCAGCTTAGATTCGCGGGGTCGAGGAGAGACCCAGTACTTC.

V gene TRBV7-2 combines with J gene TRBJ2-4, with D possibly TRBD1 on 6 matching bases. This CDR3 is 15 amino acids long. V was pared by 7 bases and J by 13 bases, with 26 bases between. The germline gives CDR1 SGHTA, CDR2 FQGNSA. In DNA, the CDR3 is TGTGCCAGCAACCGGGACGCCGCTTGGGACAATGAGCAGTACTTC. Translating it yields CASNRDAAWDNEQYF.

This clonotype has at least ten counts. The chain links TRBV15 to TRBJ2-1; TRBD2 agrees at 9 bases. The CDR3 is made up of 15 amino acids. Unmatched junction bases numbered 0, after V lost 3 bases and J lost 0 bases. Germline V lookup: CDR1 LNHNV, CDR2 YYDKDF (reference sequence). In nucleotides, the CDR3 is TGTGCCACCAGCAGGCGGGGGGGCTCCTACAATGAGCAGTTCTTC. This sequence encodes CATSRRGGSYNEQFF.

This clonotype came up a few times. This sequence may be a read error, since a much larger clone differs from it by one base. V gene TRBV10-3 combines with J gene TRBJ2-7; D is ambiguous. There are 13 residues in the CDR3. From germline, CDR1 is ENHRY and CDR2 SYGVKD. CDR3 protein: CAIRESVGFEQYF. In nucleotides, the CDR3 is TGTGCCATCAGGGAGTCGGTAGGGTTCGAGCAGTACTTC.